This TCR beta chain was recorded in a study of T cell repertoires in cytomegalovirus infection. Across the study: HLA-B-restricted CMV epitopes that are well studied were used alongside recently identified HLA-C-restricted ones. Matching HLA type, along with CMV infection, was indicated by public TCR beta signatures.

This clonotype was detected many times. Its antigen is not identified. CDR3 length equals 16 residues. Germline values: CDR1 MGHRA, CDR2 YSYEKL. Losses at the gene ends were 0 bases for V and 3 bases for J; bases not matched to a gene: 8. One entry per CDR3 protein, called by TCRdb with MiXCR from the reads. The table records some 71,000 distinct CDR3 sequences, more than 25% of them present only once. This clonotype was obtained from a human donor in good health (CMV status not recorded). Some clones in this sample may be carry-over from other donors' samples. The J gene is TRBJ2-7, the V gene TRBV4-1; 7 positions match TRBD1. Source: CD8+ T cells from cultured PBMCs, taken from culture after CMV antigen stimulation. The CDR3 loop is CASSQDRPGTVYEQYF. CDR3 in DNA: TGCGCCAGCAGCCAAGATCGGCCGGGGACAGTCTACGAGCAGTACTTC.